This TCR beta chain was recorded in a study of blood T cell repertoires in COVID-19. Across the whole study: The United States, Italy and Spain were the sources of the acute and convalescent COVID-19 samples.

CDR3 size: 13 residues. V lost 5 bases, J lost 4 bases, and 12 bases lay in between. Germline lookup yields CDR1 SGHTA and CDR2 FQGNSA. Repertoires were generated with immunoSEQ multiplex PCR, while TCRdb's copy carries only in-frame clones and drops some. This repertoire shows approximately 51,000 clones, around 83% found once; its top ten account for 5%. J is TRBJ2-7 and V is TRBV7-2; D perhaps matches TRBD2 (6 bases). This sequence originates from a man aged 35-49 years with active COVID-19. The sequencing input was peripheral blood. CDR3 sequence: CASSLGTLYEQYF. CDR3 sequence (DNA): TGTGCCAGCAGCCTCGGGACTCTTTACGAGCAGTACTTC.